This T cell receptor (beta chain) was captured by sequencing in a study of cytomegalovirus exposure and HLA in healthy donors. Study results and limitations: An analysis that came later showed most CMV-associated TCR beta chains appearing HLA-restricted. A previous analysis found most TCR beta V segments productive roughly 90% or roughly 30% of the time. In a later analysis, V- and J-gene trimming of beta chains associated with a DCLRE1C missense variant, replicated independently.

Amplification used 60 Vbeta primers and 13 Jbeta primers. Clones were read by immunoSEQ multiplex PCR, and TCRdb kept only the in-frame ones, dropping some. The sample shows over 200,000 clones, under 90% of them seen only once. On this clone: What it binds is not known.

This CDR3 has 14 residues. Germline loops: CDR1 SGHDN, CDR2 FVKESK. V was trimmed by 0 bases and J by 5 bases, leaving 10 bases between them. The chain has TRBV14 and TRBJ1-2; tentatively, D is TRBD1 (5 bases). The sample consisted of PBMCs. The receptor was isolated from a human donor in good health. This chain's CDR3 is CASSQEGGAYGYTF. CDR3 sequence (DNA): TGTGCCAGCAGCCAAGAGGGCGGGGCTTATGGCTACACCTTC.